This entry describes one T cell receptor (beta chain). Assay used: immunoSEQ multiplex PCR; TCRdb lists only in-frame clones, some missing. The table includes hundreds of thousands of clones, approximately 90% detected once. This record belongs to a study of blood T cell repertoires in COVID-19. V was clipped by 3 bases and J by 3 bases, with 14 bases between them. Germline loops: CDR1 SEHNR, CDR2 FQNEAQ (reference sequence). The CDR3 has 15 amino acids. J is TRBJ2-5 and V is TRBV7-9; possible D gene TRBD1, 6 bases. The sample taken for sequencing was PBMCs or T cells enriched from blood (not recorded which). This receptor was obtained from a man aged 30-40 years who had recovered from COVID-19. In nucleotides, the CDR3 is TGTGCCAGCAGCTTCGGTCGGGACATAGAAGAGACCCAGTACTTC. Translating gives CASSFGRDIEETQYF.